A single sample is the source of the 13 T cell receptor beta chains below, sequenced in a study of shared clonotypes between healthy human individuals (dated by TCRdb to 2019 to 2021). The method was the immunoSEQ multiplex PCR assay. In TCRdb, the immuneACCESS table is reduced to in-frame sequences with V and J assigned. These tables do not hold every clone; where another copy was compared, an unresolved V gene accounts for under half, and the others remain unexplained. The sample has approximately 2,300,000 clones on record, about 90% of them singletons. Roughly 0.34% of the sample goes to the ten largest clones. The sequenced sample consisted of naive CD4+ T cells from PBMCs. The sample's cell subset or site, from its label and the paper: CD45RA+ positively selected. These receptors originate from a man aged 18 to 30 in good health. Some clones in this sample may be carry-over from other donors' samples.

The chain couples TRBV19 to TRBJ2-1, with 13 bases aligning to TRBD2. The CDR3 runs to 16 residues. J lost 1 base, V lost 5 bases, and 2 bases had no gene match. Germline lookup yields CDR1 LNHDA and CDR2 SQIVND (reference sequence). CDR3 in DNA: TGTGCCAGTAGTGCACTAGCGGGAGGGTCCTACAATGAGCAGTTCTTC. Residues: CASSALAGGSYNEQFF.

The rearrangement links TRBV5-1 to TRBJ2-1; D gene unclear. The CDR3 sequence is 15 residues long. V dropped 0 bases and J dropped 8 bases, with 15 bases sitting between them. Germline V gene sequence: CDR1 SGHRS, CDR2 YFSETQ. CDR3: CASSLGGGWPDEQFF. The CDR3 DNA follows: TGCGCCAGCAGCTTGGGGGGTGGCTGGCCAGATGAGCAGTTCTTC.

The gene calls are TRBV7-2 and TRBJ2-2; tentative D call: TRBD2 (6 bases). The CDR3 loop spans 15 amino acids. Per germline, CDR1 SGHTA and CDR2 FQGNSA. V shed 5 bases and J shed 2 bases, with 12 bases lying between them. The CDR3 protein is CASSPRDLNTGELFF. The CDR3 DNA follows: TGTGCCAGCAGCCCCCGGGACTTAAACACCGGGGAGCTGTTTTTT.

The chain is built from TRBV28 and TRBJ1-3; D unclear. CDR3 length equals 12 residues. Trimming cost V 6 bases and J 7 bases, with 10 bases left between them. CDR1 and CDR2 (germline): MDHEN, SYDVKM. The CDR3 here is CASSPVWNTIYF. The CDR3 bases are TGTGCCAGCAGCCCGGTATGGAACACCATATATTTT.

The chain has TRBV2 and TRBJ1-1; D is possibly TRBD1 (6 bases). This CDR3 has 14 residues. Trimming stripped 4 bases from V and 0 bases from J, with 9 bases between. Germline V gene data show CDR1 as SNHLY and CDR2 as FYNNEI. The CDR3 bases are TGTGCCAGCAGTGCCGAGGGGGTGAACACTGAAGCTTTCTTT. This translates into CASSAEGVNTEAFF.

Here the CDR3 reads CSVGRDGDYNEQFF. As DNA, the CDR3 is TGCAGCGTTGGCCGGGACGGAGACTACAATGAGCAGTTCTTC. This rearrangement joins TRBV29-1 to TRBJ2-1, with D possibly called TRBD1 or TRBD2 (5 bases each). V lost 4 bases to trimming and J lost 3 bases, with 13 bases between them. The CDR3 runs to 14 residues. Germline V gives CDR1 SQVTM, CDR2 ANQGSEA.

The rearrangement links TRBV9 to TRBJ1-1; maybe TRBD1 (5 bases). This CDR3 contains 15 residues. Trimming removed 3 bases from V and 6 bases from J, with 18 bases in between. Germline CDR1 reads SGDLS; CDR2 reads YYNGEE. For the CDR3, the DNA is TGTGCCAGCAGCGCCCACAAGGCCGGGGCCCCTGAAGCTTTCTTT. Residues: CASSAHKAGAPEAFF. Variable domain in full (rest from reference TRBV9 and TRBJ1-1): DSGVTQTPKHLITATGQRVTLRCSPRSGDLSVYWYQQSLDQGLQFLIQYYNGEERAKGNILERFSAQQFPDLHSELNLSSLELGDSALYFCASSAHKAGAPEAFFGQGTRLTVV.

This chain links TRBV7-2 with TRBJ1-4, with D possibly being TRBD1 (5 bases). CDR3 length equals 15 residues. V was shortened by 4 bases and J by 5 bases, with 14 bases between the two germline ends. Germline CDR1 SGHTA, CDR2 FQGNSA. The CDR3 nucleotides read TGTGCCAGCAGCTCCCCGGGGGGGGGAAATGAAAAACTGTTTTTT. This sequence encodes CASSSPGGGNEKLFF. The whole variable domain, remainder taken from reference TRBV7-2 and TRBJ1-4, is GAGVSQSPSNKVTEKGKDVELRCDPISGHTALYWYRQSLGQGLEFLIYFQGNSAPDKSGLPSDRFSAERTGGSVSTLTIQRTQQEDSAVYLCASSSPGGGNEKLFFGSGTQLSVL.

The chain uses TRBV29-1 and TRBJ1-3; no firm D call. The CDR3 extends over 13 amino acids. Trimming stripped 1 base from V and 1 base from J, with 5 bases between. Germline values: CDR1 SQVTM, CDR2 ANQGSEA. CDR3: CSVEAGSGNTIYF. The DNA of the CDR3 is TGCAGCGTTGAAGCCGGATCTGGAAACACCATATATTTT.

CDR3 in DNA: TGTGCCAGCAGTACTGCAACGGGACAGGGGGCGGGTGGCTACACCTTC. Translating it yields CASSTATGQGAGGYTF. The chain recombines TRBV27 with TRBJ1-2; TRBD1 matches at 12 bases. The CDR3 loop spans 16 amino acids. Germline CDR1 MNHEY, CDR2 SMNVEV (reference sequence). V dropped 5 bases and J dropped 7; count of bases not matched to a gene: 11.

As DNA, the CDR3 is TGTGCCAGCAGCCGGGGAATCTCTGGAAACACCATATATTTT. Residues: CASSRGISGNTIYF. V and J are TRBV28 and TRBJ1-3, with D uncertain. The CDR3 length is 14 residues. The V gene lost 6 bases and the J gene lost 0 bases, with 9 bases spanning the gap. Per the germline V gene, CDR1 is MDHEN and CDR2 is SYDVKM. Filled out from reference TRBV28 and TRBJ1-3, the complete variable domain reads DVKVTQSSRYLVKRTGEKVFLECVQDMDHENMFWYRQDPGLGLRLIYFSYDVKMKEKGDIPEGYSVSREKKERFSLILESASTNQTSMYLCASSRGISGNTIYFGEGSWLTVV.

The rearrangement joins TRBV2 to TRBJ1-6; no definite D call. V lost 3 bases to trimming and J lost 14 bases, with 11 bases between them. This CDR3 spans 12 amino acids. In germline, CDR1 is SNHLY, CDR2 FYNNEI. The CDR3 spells CASSDLVLSLHF. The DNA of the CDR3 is TGTGCCAGCAGTGACCTGGTCCTCTCCCTCCACTTT. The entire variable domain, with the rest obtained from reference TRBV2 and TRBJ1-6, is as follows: EPEVTQTPSHQVTQMGQEVILRCVPISNHLYFYWYRQILGQKVEFLVSFYNNEISEKSEIFDDQFSVERPDGSNFTLKIRSTKLEDSAMYFCASSDLVLSLHFGNGTRLTVT.

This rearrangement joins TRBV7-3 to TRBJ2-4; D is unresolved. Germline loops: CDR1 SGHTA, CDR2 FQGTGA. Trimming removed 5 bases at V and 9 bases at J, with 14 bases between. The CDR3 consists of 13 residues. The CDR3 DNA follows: TGTGCCAGCAGCGTCATAGTTCCTCCCATTCAGTACTTC. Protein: CASSVIVPPIQYF.